This TCR beta chain was observed in a study of siplizumab effects on memory and regulatory T cells. The table came from immunoSEQ multiplex PCR; TCRdb's copy has only in-frame clones and leaves some out. The repertoire holds 100,000 or so clones, with 93% as singletons. The germline CDR1 and CDR2 sequences are MGHRA and YSYEKL. J gave up 4 bases and V 4 bases, and 11 bases lay outside the gene matches. CDR3 length: 18 amino acids. V usage is TRBV4-1 and J usage is TRBJ2-2; 11 positions match TRBD2. This receptor was obtained from a human donor in good health. Sequencing was done on a sample of non-Treg CD4+ T cells sorted from blood. CDR3 sequence (DNA): TGCGCCAGCAGCCGCACCCCCTTAGCGGGGGGGCTCACCGGGGAGCTGTTTTTT. Amino acids: CASSRTPLAGGLTGELFF.